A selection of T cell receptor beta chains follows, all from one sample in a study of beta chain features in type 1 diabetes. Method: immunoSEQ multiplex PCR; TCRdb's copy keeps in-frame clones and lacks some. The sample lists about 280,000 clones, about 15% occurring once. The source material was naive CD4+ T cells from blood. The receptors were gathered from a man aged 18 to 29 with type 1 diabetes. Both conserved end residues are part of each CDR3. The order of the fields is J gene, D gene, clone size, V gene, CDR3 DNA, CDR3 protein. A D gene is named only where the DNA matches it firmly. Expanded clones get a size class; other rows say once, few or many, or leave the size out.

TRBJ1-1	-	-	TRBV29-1	TGCAGCGTTGGGAGTTTAAGGGAGGGCACTGAAGCTTTCTTT	CSVGSLREGTEAFF
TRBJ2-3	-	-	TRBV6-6	TGTGCCAGCAGTTCTGCAGGGACAGATACGCAGTATTTT	CASSSAGTDTQYF
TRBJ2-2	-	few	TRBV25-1	TGTGCCAGCAGGCATACTAACACCGGGGAGCTGTTTTTT	CASRHTNTGELFF
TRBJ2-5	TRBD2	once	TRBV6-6	TGTGCCAGCAGTTTCGGGACTAGCGGGATTTCGGAGACCCAGTACTTC	CASSFGTSGISETQYF
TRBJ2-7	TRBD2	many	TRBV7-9	TGTGCCAGCGAGGCTCTAGCGGCCTACGAGCAGTACTTC	CASEALAAYEQYF
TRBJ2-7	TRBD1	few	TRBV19	TGTGCCAGTAGTATATTGGCCGGACAGGGCGAGCAGTACTTC	CASSILAGQGEQYF
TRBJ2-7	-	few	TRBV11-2	TGTGCCAGCAGCTTAGCCTTCGGACAGTACGAGCAGTACTTC	CASSLAFGQYEQYF
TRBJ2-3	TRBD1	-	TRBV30	TGTGCCTGGACCCGACAGGGAAGAGATACGCAGTATTTT	CAWTRQGRDTQYF
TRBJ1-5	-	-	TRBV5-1	TGCGCCAGTAGAGAGACAGGCGGCAATCAGCCCCAGCATTTT	CASRETGGNQPQHF
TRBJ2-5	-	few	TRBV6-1	TGTGCCAGCAGTGAAGCTAATTTCGGGGAGACCCAGTACTTC	CASSEANFGETQYF